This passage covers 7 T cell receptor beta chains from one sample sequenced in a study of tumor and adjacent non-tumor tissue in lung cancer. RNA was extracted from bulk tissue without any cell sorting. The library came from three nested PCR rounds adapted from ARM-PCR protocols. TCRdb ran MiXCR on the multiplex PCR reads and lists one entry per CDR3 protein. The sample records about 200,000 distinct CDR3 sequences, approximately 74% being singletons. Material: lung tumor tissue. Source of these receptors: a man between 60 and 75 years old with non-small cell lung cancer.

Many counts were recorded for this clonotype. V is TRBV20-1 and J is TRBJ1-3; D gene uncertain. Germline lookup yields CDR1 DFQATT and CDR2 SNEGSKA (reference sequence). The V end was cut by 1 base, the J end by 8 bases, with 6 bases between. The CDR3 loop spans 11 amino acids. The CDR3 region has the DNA TGCAGTGCTAGAGTCATAGACACCATATATTTT. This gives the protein CSARVIDTIYF.

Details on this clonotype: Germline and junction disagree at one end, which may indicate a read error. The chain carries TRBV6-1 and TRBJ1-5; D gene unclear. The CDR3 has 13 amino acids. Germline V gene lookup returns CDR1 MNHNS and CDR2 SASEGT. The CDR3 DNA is TGTGCCACAGGCCCCTGGGTTCCCCAGCGCCAGCATTTT. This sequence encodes CATGPWVPQRQHF.

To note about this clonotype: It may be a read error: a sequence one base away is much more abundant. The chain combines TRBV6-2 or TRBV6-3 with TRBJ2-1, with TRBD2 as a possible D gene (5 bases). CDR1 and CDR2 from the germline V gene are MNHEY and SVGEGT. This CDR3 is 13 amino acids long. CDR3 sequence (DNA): TGTGCCAGCAGTTTCACTAGACGCAATGAGCAGCTCTTC. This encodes CASSFTRRNEQLF.

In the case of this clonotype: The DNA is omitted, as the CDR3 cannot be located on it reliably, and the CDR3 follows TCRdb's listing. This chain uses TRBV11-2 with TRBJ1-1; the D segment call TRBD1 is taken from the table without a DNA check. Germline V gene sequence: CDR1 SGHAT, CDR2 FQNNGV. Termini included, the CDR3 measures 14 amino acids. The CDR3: CTSSLVGKGTETFF.

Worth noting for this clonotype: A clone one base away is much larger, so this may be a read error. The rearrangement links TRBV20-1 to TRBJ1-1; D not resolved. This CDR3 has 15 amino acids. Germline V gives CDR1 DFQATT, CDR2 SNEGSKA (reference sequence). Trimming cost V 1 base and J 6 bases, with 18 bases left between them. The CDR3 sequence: CSARVAGRLHAEAFF. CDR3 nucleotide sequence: TGCAGTGCTAGAGTGGCAGGAAGGCTCCACGCTGAAGCTTTCTTT.

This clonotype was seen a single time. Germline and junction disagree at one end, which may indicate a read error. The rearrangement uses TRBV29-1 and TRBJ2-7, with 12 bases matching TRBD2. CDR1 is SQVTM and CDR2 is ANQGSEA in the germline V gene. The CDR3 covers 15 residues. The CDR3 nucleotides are TGCAACGTTGTGGGGACTAGCGGGTCAACCTACGAGCAGCACTTC. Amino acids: CNVVGTSGSTYEQHF.

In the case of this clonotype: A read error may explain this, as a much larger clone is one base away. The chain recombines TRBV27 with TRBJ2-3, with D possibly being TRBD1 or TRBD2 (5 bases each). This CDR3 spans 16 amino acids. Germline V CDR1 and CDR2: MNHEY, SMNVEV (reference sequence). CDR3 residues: CASSPSGAPVGDMQYF. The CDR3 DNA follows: TGTGCCAGCAGCCCCTCCGGGGCCCCGGTGGGAGATATGCAGTATTTT.